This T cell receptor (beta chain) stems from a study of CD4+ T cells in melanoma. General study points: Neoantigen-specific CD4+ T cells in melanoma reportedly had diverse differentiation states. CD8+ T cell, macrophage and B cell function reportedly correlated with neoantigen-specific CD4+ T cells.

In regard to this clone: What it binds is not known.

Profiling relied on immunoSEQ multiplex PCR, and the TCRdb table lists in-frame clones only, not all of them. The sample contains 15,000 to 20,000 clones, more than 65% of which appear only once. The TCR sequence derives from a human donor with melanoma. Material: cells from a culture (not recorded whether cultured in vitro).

Written as DNA, the CDR3 is TGTGCCAGCAGCTTAGGGGGTCTCCGGGACTTCGGGCGCGGAAACACCATATATTTT. Amino acids: CASSLGGLRDFGRGNTIYF. J is TRBJ1-3 and V is TRBV11-2; maybe TRBD1 (5 bases). The V end was cut by 1 base, the J end by 4 bases, with 23 bases between. The CDR3 is 19 amino acids. Germline-derived CDR1 and CDR2 are SGHAT and FQNNGV.